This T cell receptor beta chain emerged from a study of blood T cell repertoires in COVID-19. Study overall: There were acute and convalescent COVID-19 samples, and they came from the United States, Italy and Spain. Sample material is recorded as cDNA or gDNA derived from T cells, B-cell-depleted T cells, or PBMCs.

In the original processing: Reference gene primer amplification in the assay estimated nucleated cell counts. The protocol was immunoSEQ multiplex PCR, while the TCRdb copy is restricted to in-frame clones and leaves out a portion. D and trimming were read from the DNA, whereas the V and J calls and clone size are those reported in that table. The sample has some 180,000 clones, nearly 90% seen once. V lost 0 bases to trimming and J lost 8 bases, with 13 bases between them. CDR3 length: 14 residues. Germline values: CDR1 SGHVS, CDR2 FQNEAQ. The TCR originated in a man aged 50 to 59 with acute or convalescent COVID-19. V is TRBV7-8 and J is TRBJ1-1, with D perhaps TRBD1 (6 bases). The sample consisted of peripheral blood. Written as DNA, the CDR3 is TGTGCCAGCAGCTTAGCTGTATGGGGGACAGAAGCTTTCTTT. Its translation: CASSLAVWGTEAFF.